This paragraph covers one T cell receptor (beta chain) sequence. Its antigen remains undetermined. Qualities for individual bases were not recorded, and no much larger clone is one base off. The data are from a study of shared clonotypes between healthy human individuals (dated by TCRdb to the early 2020s). Regarding the complete study: The cohort included three men and two women between 18 and 49 years of age. To increase sequencing depth and limit assay-specific biases, different laboratories used diverse techniques to prepare libraries and sequence TCR repertoires. Between about 0.9 and 10 billion PBMCs per donor were obtained by leukapheresis. For each donor, CD4 naive and CD4 memory were each run on three plates, CD8 naive on two plates, and CD8 memory on one plate. To estimate repertoire size and how much clonotypes are shared between individuals, the study performed deep sequencing of blood TCR repertoires from about 5 healthy adults.

CD8 naive samples were obtained by positive selection for CCR7 among CD45RO-negative cells, yielding a CD45RA+CCR7+ population from which TemRA cells were excluded. The donors were healthy, HIV-negative adults who had no recently reported acute infections or vaccinations. All donors were Caucasian adults living in Nashville, Tennessee, USA. After blood collection by leukapheresis, PBMCs were isolated using Ficoll-Histopaque density gradient centrifugation and then cryopreserved in the vapor phase of liquid nitrogen. Analytical flow cytometry was used to check the purity and quantity of every magnetically sorted T cell population. Genomic DNA was isolated from each sorted fraction and quantified by UV absorbance on a Nanodrop 2000c. Using the deep immunoSEQ assay, TCR CDR3 regions were amplified from genomic DNA by multiplex PCR. Extracted genomic DNA from each cell subset was distributed evenly across all wells of several immunoSEQ 96-well plates, and each plate was treated as a replicate. Each replicate PCR for sorted subsets received about 0.2 ug genomic DNA, equal to about 30,000 T cell genomes. Purified libraries were measured with a Qubit 3.0 fluorometer, size-checked on a Bioanalyzer 2100, and measured again with the KAPA Library Quantification kit. Each immunoSEQ 96-well plate was sequenced on its own single-read 150-cycle Illumina NextSeq 550 flow cell. As for how the authors treated the data: Because only junctional sequences without quality scores were contained in the immunoSEQ output, filtering matching that applied to full-length reads could not be performed. Sequences were annotated with PyIR, a Python wrapper for IgBLAST v1.9, using IMGT germline references to assign V/J genes and CDR3. Any read was removed if the V/J assignment was weak (E-value above 1e-6), the CDR3 was missing, or the read contained stop codons, out-of-frame junctions, or ambiguous translated residues. V3J clonotypes were defined as sequences sharing the same inferred V gene, J gene, and CDR3 amino acid sequence. Percentage overlap between repertoires was calculated by dividing the number of shared unique clonotypes by the size of the smaller repertoire. RTK rarefaction, the Chao1 estimator, and Recon v2.1 estimates of unobserved clonotypes were used to assess repertoire richness. OLGA was used to compute generation probabilities for all TCRbeta clonotypes that the gDNA method yielded from a handful of donors. TCRdb retrieved this table from immuneACCESS and kept in-frame rearrangements only. Not all clones are present; in checked studies, unresolved V genes account for under half, and no reason is known for the remainder. Clone size and V and J calls were adopted from that table, with D and trimming inferred from the DNA. For this sample there are about 600,000 clones; roughly 98% appear just once. The top ten clonotypes cover approximately 0.3% of the sample.

General findings and caveats noted by the study authors: Across four donors, approximately 5% of naive CD4, roughly 3.4% of naive CD8, approximately 2.5% of memory CD4, and under 0.45% of memory CD8 clonotypes were shared. Larger estimated clonotype richness was generally found for naive subsets than for memory subsets. Only blood was sampled, and tissue TCR repertoires likely differ from those in blood. Pairwise subsampling indicated that sequencing depth was expected to affect the degree of clonotype sharing among donors. Because the study included a small number of donors, the genetic and exposure-history diversity represented was limited. Higher generation probabilities were observed for clonotypes shared by all four sorted-subset donors than for non-shared clonotypes. Rarefaction of sorted-subset datasets indicated incomplete sequencing despite the large sequencing depth.

CDR1 and CDR2, looked up from the germline V gene (reference sequence), are SSHAT and FNYEAQ. After removal of 5 bases from V and 4 bases from J, the junction retains 7 bases not matched to a gene. Measured from the cysteine to the phenylalanine, the CDR3 is 14 residues long. Of all the DNA, just the CDR3 is kept, 42 bases in frame from base 1. The specimen was naive CD8+ T cells sorted from blood. The cell subset or site label corresponds to: CD45RA+CCR7+. The receptor's source is a man younger than 40 in good health. The chain was built from TRBV7-7 and TRBJ2-5; 7 central nucleotides agree with TRBD1. The DNA sequence is as follows: TGTGCCAGCAGCCCAACAGGGGCAGGAGAGACCCAGTACTTC. Protein translation: CASSPTGAGETQYF.